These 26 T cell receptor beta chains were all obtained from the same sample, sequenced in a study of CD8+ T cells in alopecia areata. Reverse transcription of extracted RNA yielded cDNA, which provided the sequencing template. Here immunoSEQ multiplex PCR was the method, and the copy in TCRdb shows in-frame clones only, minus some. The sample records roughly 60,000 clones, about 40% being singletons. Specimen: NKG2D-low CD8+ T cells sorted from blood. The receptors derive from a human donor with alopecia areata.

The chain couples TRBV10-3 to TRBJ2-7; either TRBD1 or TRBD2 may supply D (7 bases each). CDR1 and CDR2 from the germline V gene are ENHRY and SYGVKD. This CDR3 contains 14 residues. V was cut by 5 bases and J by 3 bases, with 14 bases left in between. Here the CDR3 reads CAISRGDRDYEQYF. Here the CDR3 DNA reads TGTGCCATCAGTCGGGGGGACAGAGACTACGAGCAGTACTTC.

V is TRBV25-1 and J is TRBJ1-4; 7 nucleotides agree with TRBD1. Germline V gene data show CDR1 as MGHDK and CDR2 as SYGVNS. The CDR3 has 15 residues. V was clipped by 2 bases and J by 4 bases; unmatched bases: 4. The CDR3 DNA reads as TGTGCCAGCAGTGAAGAGGGACAGAGTAATGAAAAACTGTTTTTT. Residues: CASSEEGQSNEKLFF.

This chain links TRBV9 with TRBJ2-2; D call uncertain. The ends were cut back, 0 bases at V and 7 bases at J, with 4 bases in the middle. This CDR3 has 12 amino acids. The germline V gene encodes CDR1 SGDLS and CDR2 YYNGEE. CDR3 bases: TGTGCCAGCAGCGTAGTCGGCGGGGAGCTGTTTTTT. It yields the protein CASSVVGGELFF.

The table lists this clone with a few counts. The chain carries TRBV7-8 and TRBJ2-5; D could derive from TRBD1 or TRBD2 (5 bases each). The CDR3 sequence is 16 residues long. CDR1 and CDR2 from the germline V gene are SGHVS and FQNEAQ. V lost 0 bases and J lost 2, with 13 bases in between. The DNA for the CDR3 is TGTGCCAGCAGCTTAGCCGACGTGGGACCGCAAGAGACCCAGTACTTC. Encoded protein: CASSLADVGPQETQYF.

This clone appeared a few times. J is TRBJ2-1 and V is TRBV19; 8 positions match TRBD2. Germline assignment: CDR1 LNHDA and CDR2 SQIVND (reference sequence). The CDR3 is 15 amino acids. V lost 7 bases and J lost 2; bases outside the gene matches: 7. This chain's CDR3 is CASMPTSAAYNEQFF. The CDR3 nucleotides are TGTGCCAGTATGCCGACTAGCGCGGCCTACAATGAGCAGTTCTTC.

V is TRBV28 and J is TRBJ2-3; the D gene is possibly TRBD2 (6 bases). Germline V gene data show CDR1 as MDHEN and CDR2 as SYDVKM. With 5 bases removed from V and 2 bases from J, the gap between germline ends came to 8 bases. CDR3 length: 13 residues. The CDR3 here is CASSPDYTDTQYF. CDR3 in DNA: TGTGCCAGCAGTCCGGACTACACAGATACGCAGTATTTT.

CDR3: CTSSGGRWETQYF. The CDR3 DNA reads as TGTACCTCTTCTGGGGGGCGTTGGGAGACCCAGTACTTC. The chain carries TRBV28 and TRBJ2-5; D may be TRBD1 or TRBD2 (6 bases each). Germline V gene lookup returns CDR1 MDHEN and CDR2 SYDVKM. This CDR3 comprises 13 residues. The full variable domain, with the rest looked up from reference TRBV28 and TRBJ2-5, is DVKVTQSSRYLVKRTGEKVFLECVQDMDHENMFWYRQDPGLGLRLIYFSYDVKMKEKGDIPEGYSVSREKKERFSLILESASTNQTSMYLCTSSGGRWETQYFGPGTRLLVL.

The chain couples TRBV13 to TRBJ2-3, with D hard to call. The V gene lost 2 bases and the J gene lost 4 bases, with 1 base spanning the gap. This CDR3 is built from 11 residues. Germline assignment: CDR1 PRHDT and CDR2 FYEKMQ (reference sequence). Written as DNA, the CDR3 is TGTGCCAGCAGCTTATCAGATACGCAGTATTTT. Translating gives CASSLSDTQYF.

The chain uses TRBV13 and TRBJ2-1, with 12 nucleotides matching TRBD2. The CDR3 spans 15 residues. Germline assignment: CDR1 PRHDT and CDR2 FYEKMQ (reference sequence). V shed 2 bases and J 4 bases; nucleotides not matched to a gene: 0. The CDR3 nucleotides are TGTGCCAGCAGCTTACTAGCGGGGGGGTACAATGAGCAGTTCTTC. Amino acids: CASSLLAGGYNEQFF.

The CDR3 nucleotides read TGTGCCAGCAGCTTCGGGGGCGATCAGCCCCAGCATTTT. Amino acids: CASSFGGDQPQHF. The rearrangement uses TRBV13 and TRBJ1-5, with D perhaps matching TRBD1 (6 bases). Trimming removed 3 bases at V and 5 bases at J, with 8 bases between. In germline, CDR1 is PRHDT, CDR2 FYEKMQ (reference sequence). The CDR3 length is 13 residues.

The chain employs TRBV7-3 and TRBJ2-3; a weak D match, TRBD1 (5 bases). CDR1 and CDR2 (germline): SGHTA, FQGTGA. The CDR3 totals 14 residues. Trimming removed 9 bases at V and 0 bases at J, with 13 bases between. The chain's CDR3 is CASQGGHSTDTQYF. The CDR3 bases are TGTGCCAGTCAGGGTGGCCATAGCACAGATACGCAGTATTTT.

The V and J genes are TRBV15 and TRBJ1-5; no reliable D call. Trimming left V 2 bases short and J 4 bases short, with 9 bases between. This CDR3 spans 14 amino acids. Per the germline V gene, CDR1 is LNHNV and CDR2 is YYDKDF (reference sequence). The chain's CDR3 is CATSRRQLNQPQHF. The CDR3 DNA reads TGTGCCACCAGCAGAAGGCAGCTTAATCAGCCCCAGCATTTT.

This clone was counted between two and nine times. The CDR3 nucleotides read TGCAGCGTCAACACAGGGTCCTACGAGCAGTACTTC. Translation gives CSVNTGSYEQYF. V usage is TRBV29-1 and J usage is TRBJ2-7; weak D call: TRBD1 (6 bases). Germline loops: CDR1 SQVTM, CDR2 ANQGSEA. The germline V and J ends were trimmed by 6 bases and 1 base, with 10 bases remaining between them. The CDR3 is made up of 12 amino acids.

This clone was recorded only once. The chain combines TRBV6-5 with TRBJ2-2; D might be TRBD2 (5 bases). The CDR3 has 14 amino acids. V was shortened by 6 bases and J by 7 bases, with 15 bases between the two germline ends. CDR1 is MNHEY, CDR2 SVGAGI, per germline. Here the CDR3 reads CASSFTRGGGELFF. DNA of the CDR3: TGTGCCAGCAGCTTTACTAGAGGCGGCGGGGAGCTGTTTTTT.

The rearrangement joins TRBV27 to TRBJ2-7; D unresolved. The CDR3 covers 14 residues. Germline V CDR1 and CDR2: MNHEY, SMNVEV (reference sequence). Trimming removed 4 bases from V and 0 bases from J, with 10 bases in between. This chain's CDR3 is CASSSLSSSYEQYF. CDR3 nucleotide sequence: TGTGCCAGCAGTTCCCTCTCGAGCTCCTACGAGCAGTACTTC.

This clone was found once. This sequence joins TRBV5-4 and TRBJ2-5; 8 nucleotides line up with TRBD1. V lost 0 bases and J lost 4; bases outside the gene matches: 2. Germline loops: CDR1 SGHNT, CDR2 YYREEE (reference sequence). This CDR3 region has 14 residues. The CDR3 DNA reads TGTGCCAGCAGCTTGGCCACAGGGGGAGAGACCCAGTACTTC. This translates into CASSLATGGETQYF. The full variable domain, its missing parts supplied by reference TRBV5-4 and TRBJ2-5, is ETGVTQSPTHLIKTRGQQVTLRCSSQSGHNTVSWYQQALGQGPQFIFQYYREEENGRGNFPPRFSGLQFPNYSSELNVNALELDDSALYLCASSLATGGETQYFGPGTRLLVL.

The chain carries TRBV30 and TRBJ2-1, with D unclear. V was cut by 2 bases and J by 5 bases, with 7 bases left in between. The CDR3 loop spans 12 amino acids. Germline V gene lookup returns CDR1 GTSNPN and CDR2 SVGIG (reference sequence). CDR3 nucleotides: TGTGCCTGGAGTATCACGAACAATGAGCAGTTCTTC. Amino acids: CAWSITNNEQFF.

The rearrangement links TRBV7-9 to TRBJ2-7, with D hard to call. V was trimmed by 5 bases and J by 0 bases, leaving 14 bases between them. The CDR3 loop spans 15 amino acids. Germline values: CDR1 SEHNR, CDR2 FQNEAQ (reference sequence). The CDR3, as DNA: TGTGCCAGCAGCAACCGGCCGGCGAACTCCTACGAGCAGTACTTC. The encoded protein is CASSNRPANSYEQYF.

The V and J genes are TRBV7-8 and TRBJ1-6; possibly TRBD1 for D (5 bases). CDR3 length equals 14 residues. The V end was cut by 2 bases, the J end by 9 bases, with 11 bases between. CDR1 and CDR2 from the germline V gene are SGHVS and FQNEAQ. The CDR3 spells CASSLSREGSPLHF. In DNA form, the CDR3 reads TGTGCCAGCAGCTTAAGCAGGGAGGGTTCACCCCTCCACTTT.

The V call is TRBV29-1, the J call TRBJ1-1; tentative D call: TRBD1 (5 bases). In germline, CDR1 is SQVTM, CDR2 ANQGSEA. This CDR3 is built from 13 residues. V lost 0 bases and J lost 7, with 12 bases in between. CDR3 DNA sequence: TGCAGCGTTGAAGAGGGACGGCCACATGAAGCTTTCTTT. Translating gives CSVEEGRPHEAFF.

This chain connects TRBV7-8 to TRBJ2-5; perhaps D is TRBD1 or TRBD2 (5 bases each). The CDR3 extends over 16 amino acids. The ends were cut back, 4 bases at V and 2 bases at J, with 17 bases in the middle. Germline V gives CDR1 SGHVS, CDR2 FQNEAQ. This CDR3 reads CASSSGRWGPQETQYF. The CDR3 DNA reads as TGTGCCAGCAGCTCGGGGAGATGGGGACCTCAAGAGACCCAGTACTTC.

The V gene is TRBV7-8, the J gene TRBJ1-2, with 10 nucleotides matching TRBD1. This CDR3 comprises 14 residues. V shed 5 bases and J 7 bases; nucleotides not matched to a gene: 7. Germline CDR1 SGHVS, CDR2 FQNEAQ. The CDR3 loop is CASSPGQGVGGYTF. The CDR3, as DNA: TGTGCCAGCAGCCCCGGACAGGGGGTGGGTGGCTACACCTTC.

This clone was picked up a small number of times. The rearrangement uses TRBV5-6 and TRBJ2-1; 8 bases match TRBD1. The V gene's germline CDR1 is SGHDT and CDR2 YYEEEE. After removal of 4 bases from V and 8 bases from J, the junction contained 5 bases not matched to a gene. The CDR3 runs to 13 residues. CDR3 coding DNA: TGTGCCAGCAGCCCCAGGGGGCGCTATGAGCAGTTCTTC. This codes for CASSPRGRYEQFF. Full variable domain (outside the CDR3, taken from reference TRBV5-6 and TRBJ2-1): DAGVTQSPTHLIKTRGQQVTLRCSPKSGHDTVSWYQQALGQGPQFIFQYYEEEERQRGNFPDRFSGHQFPNYSSELNVNALLLGDSALYLCASSPRGRYEQFFGPGTRLTVL.

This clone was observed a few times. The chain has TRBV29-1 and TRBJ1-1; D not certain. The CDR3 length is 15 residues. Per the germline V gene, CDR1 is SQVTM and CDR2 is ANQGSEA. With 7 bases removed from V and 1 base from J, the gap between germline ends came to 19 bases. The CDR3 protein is CSGRGSEGRNTEAFF. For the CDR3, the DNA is TGCAGCGGTAGAGGCTCGGAGGGTAGGAACACTGAAGCTTTCTTT.

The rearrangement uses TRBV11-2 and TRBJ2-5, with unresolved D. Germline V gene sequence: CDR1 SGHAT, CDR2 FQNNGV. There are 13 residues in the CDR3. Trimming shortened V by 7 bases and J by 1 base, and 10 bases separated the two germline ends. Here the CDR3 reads CASKSERQETQYF. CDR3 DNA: TGTGCCAGCAAAAGTGAACGCCAAGAGACCCAGTACTTC. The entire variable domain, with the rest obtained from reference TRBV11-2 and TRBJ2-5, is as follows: EAGVAQSPRYKIIEKRQSVAFWCNPISGHATLYWYQQILGQGPKLLIQFQNNGVVDDSQLPKDRFSAERLKGVDSTLKIQPAKLEDSAVYLCASKSERQETQYFGPGTRLLVL.

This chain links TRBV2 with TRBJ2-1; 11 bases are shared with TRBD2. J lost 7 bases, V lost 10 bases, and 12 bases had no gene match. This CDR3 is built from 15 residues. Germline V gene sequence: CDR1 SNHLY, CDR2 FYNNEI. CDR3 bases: TGTGCCACCCTTAGCGGGGGGGCCGGGGGAAATGAGCAGTTCTTC. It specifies CATLSGGAGGNEQFF. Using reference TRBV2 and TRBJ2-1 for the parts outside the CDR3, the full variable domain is EPEVTQTPSHQVTQMGQEVILRCVPISNHLYFYWYRQILGQKVEFLVSFYNNEISEKSEIFDDQFSVERPDGSNFTLKIRSTKLEDSAMYFCATLSGGAGGNEQFFGPGTRLTVL.